The entry below gives a single TCR beta chain sequence along with its context. Methods used by the authors: Amplified reference gene primers provided the basis for estimating nucleated cell counts. Only in-frame clones appear in the TCRdb table, and some are missing; sequencing was by immunoSEQ multiplex PCR. From that table come the V and J calls and clone size; the DNA was used to work out D and trimming. Counted here are 150,000 to 200,000 clones, 80% to 90% occurring once; the ten biggest clones make up roughly 0.85%. This sample was included in a study of blood T cell repertoires in COVID-19. About the research overall: Both acute and convalescent COVID-19 samples were obtained from the United States, Italy and Spain.

J lost 0 bases, V lost 6 bases, and 5 bases had no gene match. The CDR3 has 15 amino acids. CDR1 LNHDA and CDR2 SQIVND come from the germline V gene (reference sequence). The receptor's source is a young woman who had recovered from COVID-19. The chain is built from TRBV19 and TRBJ1-5, with TRBD1 matching over 7 bases. Sequencing used peripheral blood. CDR3 protein: CASRGQRDSNQPQHF. The CDR3 coding sequence is TGTGCCAGTAGGGGACAGAGAGATAGCAATCAGCCCCAGCATTTT.